This is a list of T cell receptor beta chains from one sample in a study of Japanese encephalitis immunity and Zika vaccine responses. TCRdb re-derived calls from the 5' RACE reads in MiXCR, one entry per CDR3 protein. The table includes approximately 680 distinct CDR3 sequences, about 3.5% detected once. Sequenced material: antigen-activated CD4+ T cells from blood, cultured, taken during a Zika inactivated vaccine study. These receptors were obtained from an adult woman who received an inactivated Zika virus vaccine. Each CDR3 is given with its conserved first and last residue. Each record gives: J gene, CDR3 length, V gene, clone size, D gene, CDR3 protein, CDR3 DNA. D genes are given only for firm matches. A row's size may be missing; if present it is once, few, many or a size class.

>TRBJ1-1|13|TRBV4-3|medium-sized|NA
CASSQSISFEAFF
TGCGCCAGCAGCCAATCTATTAGTTTTGAAGCTTTCTTT
>TRBJ1-3|17|TRBV12-3/TRBV12-4|many|TRBD1
CASSLGTGESSGNTIYF
TGTGCCAGCAGTTTAGGGACAGGGGAGAGCTCTGGAAACACCATATATTTT
>TRBJ2-7|14|TRBV12-3/TRBV12-4|medium-sized|TRBD1
CASTRTGMPYEQYF
TGTGCCAGCACCCGGACAGGAATGCCCTACGAGCAGTACTTC
>TRBJ2-7|14|TRBV6-5|many|NA
CASSYLDSPYEQYF
TGTGCCAGCAGTTACCTCGACAGCCCCTACGAGCAGTACTTC
>TRBJ1-1|14|TRBV4-3|medium-sized|NA
CASSQVDKNTEAFF
TGCGCCAGCAGCCAGGTTGACAAGAACACTGAAGCTTTCTTT
>TRBJ2-2|14|TRBV10-2|large|TRBD2
CASMSGTITGELFF
TGCGCCAGCATGTCGGGGACTATCACCGGGGAGCTGTTTTTT
>TRBJ1-2|13|TRBV6-4|medium-sized|NA
CASSVSSGAGYTF
TGTGCCAGCAGTGTGAGTTCGGGGGCTGGCTACACCTTC
>TRBJ2-1|14|TRBV19|medium-sized|TRBD1
CASTQDRGFNEQFF
TGTGCCAGTACCCAGGACAGGGGGTTCAATGAGCAGTTCTTC
>TRBJ2-7|14|TRBV28|medium-sized|NA
CASSSSRGVYEQYF
TGTGCCAGCAGTTCGTCCAGGGGGGTCTACGAGCAGTACTTC
>TRBJ2-1|14|TRBV10-3|large|TRBD2
CAISEGGGDNEQFF
TGTGCCATCAGTGAGGGCGGGGGGGACAATGAGCAGTTCTTC
>TRBJ1-1|16|TRBV18|large|NA
CASSPLSGGRGTEAFF
TGTGCCAGCTCACCCCTCTCGGGGGGGCGAGGAACTGAAGCTTTCTTT
>TRBJ2-7|14|TRBV4-3|medium-sized|NA
CASSLDGPAGEQYF
TGCGCCAGCAGCCTAGACGGCCCGGCGGGCGAGCAGTACTTC
>TRBJ1-1|16|TRBV28|medium-sized|NA
CASSLTPQGLNTEAFF
TGTGCCAGCAGTTTAACCCCCCAGGGACTTAACACTGAAGCTTTCTTT
>TRBJ2-1|14|TRBV7-2|many|NA
CASSLGMAWGEQFF
TGTGCCAGCAGCTTGGGTATGGCCTGGGGTGAGCAGTTCTTC
>TRBJ1-1|14|TRBV6-5|large|NA
CASSSDSADTEAFF
TGTGCCAGCAGTTCTGACAGTGCAGACACTGAAGCTTTCTTT
>TRBJ1-3|16|TRBV9|NA|NA
CASSGDRLGSGNTIYF
TGTGCCAGCAGCGGCGACAGGCTAGGCTCTGGAAACACCATATATTTT
>TRBJ2-7|15|TRBV28|large|TRBD1
CASSTNRGLSYEQYF
TGTGCCAGCAGCACTAACAGGGGTTTGTCCTACGAGCAGTACTTC
>TRBJ1-2|15|TRBV4-3|medium-sized|NA
CASSQAGGSNYGYTF
TGCGCCAGCAGCCAAGCTGGAGGGAGTAACTATGGCTACACCTTC
>TRBJ2-3|14|TRBV16|large|NA
CASSLFRETDTQYF
TGTGCCAGCAGCCTTTTCAGGGAGACAGATACGCAGTATTTT
>TRBJ1-5|14|TRBV18|medium-sized|TRBD1
CASSPGQGVQPQHF
TGTGCCAGCTCACCGGGGCAGGGGGTACAGCCCCAGCATTTT
>TRBJ2-6|15|TRBV11-1|medium-sized|NA
CASSTTGSGANVLTF
TGTGCCAGCAGCACGACGGGGTCTGGGGCCAACGTCCTGACTTTC
>TRBJ1-1|16|TRBV19|large|TRBD1
CASTLHRGSEKTEAFF
TGTGCCAGTACCCTTCACAGGGGATCAGAGAAGACTGAAGCTTTCTTT